This TCR beta chain was sequenced in a study of T-cell memory formation after mild COVID-19. MiXCR, applied by TCRdb to the 5' RACE reads, yields one record per CDR3 protein. The sample has 540,000 or so distinct CDR3 sequences, roughly 20% seen once. This clonotype was detected only once. Trimming took 6 bases from V and 7 from J; bases not matched to a gene: 1. The CDR3 is 12 amino acids. The gene calls are TRBV12-3 or TRBV12-4 and TRBJ1-3; 9 nucleotides agree with TRBD1. The source is an adult woman who had mild COVID-19 (a few samples of this study predate the infection). Cell type and time point are not known. Sequenced sample: PBMCs or a T cell subset sorted from them (not recorded which). The CDR3 sequence: CASRGQGNTIYF. In nucleotides, the CDR3 is TGTGCCAGCAGAGGACAGGGGAACACCATATATTTT.